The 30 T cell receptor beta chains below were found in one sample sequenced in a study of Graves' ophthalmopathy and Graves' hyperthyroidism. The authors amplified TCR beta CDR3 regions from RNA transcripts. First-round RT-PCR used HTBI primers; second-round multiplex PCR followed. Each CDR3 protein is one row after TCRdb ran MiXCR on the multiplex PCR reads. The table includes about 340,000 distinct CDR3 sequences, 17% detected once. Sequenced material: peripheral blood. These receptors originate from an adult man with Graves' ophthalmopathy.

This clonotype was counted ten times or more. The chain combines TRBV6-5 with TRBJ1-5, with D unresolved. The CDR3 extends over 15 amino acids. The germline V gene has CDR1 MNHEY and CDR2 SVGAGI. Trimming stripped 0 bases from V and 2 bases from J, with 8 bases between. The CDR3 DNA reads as TGTGCCAGCAGTTACTCGGGCAGGCGCAATCAGCCCCAGCATTTT. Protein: CASSYSGRRNQPQHF.

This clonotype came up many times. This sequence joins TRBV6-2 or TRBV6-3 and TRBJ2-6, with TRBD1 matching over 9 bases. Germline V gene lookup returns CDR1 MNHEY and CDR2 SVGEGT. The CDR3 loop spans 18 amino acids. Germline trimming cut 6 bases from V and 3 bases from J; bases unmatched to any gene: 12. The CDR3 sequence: CASRATGQGGFGANVLTF. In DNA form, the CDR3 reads TGTGCCAGCAGAGCAACGGGACAGGGAGGGTTTGGGGCCAACGTCCTGACTTTC.

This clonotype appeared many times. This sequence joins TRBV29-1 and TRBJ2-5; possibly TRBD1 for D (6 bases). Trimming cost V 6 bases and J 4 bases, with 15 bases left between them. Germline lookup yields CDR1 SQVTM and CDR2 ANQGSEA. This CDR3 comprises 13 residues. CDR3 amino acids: CSVGRGAGETQYF. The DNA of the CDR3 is TGCAGCGTCGGCAGGGGCGCTGGAGAGACCCAGTACTTC.

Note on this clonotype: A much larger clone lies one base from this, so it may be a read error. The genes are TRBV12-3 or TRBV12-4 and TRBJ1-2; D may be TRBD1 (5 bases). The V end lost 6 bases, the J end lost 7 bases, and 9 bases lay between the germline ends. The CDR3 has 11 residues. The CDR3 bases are TGTGCCAGCAGAGGGGCCAGTGGCTACACCTTC. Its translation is CASRGASGYTF.

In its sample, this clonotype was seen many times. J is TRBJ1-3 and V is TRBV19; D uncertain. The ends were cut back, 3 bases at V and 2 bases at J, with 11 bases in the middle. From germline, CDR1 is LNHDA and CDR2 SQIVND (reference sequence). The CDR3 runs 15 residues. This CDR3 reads CASSISGRAGNTIYF. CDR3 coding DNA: TGTGCCAGTAGTATTAGCGGCCGCGCTGGAAACACCATATATTTT.

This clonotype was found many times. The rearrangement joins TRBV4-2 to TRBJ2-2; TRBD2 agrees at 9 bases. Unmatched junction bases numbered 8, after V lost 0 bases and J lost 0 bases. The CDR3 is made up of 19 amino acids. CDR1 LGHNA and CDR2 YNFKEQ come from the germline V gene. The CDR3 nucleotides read TGTGCCAGCAGCCAAGATCGAAGGACTAGCGAAACGAACACCGGGGAGCTGTTTTTT. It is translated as CASSQDRRTSETNTGELFF.

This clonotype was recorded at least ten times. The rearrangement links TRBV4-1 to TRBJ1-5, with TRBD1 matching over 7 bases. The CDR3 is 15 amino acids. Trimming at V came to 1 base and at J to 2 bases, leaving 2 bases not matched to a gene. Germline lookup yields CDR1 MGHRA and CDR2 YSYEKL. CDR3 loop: CASSQGQGGNQPQHF. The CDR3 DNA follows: TGCGCCAGCAGCCAAGGACAGGGAGGCAATCAGCCCCAGCATTTT.

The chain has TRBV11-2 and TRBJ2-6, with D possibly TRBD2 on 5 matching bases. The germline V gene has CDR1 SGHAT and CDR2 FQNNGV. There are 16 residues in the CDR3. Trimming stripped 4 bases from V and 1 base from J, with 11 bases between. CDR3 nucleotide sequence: TGTGCCAGCAGCTCACTAGGCGAATCTGGGGCCAACGTCCTGACTTTC. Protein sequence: CASSSLGESGANVLTF. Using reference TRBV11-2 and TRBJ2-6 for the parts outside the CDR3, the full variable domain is EAGVAQSPRYKIIEKRQSVAFWCNPISGHATLYWYQQILGQGPKLLIQFQNNGVVDDSQLPKDRFSAERLKGVDSTLKIQPAKLEDSAVYLCASSSLGESGANVLTFGAGSRLTVL.

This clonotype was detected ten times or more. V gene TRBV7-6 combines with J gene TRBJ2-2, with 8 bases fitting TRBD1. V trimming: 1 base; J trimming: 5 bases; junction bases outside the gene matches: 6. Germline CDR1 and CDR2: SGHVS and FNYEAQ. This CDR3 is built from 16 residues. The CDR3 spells CASSLDRTGYTGELFF. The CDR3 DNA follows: TGTGCCAGCAGCTTAGACAGGACAGGGTATACCGGGGAGCTGTTTTTT.

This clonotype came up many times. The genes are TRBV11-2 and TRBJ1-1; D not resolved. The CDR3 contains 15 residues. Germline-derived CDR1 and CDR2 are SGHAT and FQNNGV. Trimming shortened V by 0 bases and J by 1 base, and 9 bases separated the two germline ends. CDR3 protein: CASSLDSAENTEAFF. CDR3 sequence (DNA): TGTGCCAGCAGCTTAGATTCGGCAGAGAACACTGAAGCTTTCTTT.

DNA for the CDR3: TGTGCCAGCAGTTACGGACAGGACGCCCCTGAAGCTTTCTTT. This codes for CASSYGQDAPEAFF. This chain uses TRBV6-5 with TRBJ1-1, with 7 nucleotides matching TRBD1. Germline V CDR1 and CDR2: MNHEY, SVGAGI. With V trimmed by 2 bases and J by 6 bases, 6 bases remained unmatched. This CDR3 has 14 amino acids.

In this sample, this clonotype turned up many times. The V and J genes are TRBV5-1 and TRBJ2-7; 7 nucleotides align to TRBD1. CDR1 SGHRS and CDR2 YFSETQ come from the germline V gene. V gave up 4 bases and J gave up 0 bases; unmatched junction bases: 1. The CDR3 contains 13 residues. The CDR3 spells CASSRQGSYEQYF. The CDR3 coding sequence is TGCGCCAGCAGCCGACAGGGCTCCTACGAGCAGTACTTC.

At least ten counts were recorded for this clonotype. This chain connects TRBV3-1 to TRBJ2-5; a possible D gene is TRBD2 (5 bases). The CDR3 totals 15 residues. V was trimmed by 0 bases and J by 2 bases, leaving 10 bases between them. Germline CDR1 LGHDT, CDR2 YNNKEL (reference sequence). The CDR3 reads CASSQDLDWQETQYF. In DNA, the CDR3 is TGTGCCAGCAGCCAAGATCTGGACTGGCAAGAGACCCAGTACTTC.

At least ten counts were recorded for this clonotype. The CDR3 DNA is TGTGCCAGCAGTGAGACAGGGCGCTACGAGCAGTACTTC. Translating gives CASSETGRYEQYF. The gene calls are TRBV6-1 and TRBJ2-7; 7 nucleotides align to TRBD1. Germline trimming cut 3 bases from V and 3 bases from J; bases unmatched to any gene: 2. CDR1 is MNHNS, CDR2 SASEGT, per germline. The CDR3 covers 13 residues.

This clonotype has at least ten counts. Here the CDR3 DNA reads TGTGCCAGCAGCTCTCATGGGGGGCGCCCCTACGAGCAGTACTTC. Translating it yields CASSSHGGRPYEQYF. The rearrangement joins TRBV13 to TRBJ2-7, with D tentatively TRBD1 or TRBD2 (6 bases each). The length of the CDR3 is 15 residues. Germline-derived CDR1 and CDR2 are PRHDT and FYEKMQ (reference sequence). The V end lost 4 bases, the J end lost 2 bases, and 15 bases lay between the germline ends.

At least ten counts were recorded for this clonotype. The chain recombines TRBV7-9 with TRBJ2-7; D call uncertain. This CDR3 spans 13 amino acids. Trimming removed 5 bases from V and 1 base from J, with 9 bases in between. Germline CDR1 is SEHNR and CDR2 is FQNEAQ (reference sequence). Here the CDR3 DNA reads TGTGCCAGCAGCGCCGAAAATTCCTACGAGCAGTACTTC. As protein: CASSAENSYEQYF.

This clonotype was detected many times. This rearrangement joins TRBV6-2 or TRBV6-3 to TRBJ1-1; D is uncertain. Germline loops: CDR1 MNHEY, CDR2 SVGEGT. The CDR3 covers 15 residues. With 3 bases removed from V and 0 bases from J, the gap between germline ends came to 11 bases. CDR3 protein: CASSYGRPMNTEAFF. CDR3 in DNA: TGTGCCAGCAGTTATGGGCGGCCGATGAACACTGAAGCTTTCTTT.

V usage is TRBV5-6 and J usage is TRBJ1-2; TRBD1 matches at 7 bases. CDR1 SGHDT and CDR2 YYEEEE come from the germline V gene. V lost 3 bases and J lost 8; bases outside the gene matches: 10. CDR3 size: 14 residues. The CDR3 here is CASSSTGCAGGYTF. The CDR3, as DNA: TGTGCCAGCAGCTCGACAGGGTGCGCAGGGGGCTACACCTTC.

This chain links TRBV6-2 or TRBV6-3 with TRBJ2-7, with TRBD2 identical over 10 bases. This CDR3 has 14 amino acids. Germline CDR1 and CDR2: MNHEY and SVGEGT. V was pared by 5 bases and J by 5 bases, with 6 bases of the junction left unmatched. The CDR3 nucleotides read TGTGCCAGCAGTCGCGGGACTAGCGCCCACGAGCAGTACTTC. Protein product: CASSRGTSAHEQYF.

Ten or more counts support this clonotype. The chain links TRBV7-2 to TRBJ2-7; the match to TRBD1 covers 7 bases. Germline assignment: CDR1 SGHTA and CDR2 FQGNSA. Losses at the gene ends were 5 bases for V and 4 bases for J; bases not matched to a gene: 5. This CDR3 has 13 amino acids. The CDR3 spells CASSQGTAYEQYF. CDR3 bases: TGTGCCAGCAGCCAAGGGACAGCATACGAGCAGTACTTC.

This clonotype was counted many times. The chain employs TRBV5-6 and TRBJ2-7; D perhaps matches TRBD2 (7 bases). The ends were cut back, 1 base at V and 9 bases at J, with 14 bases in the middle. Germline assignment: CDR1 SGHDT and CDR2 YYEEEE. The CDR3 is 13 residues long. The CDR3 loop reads CASSLRGARRQYF. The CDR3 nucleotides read TGTGCCAGCAGCTTGCGGGGGGCTAGAAGGCAGTACTTC.

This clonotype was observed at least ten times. DNA for the CDR3: TGTGCCAGCAGTGTGGGTGGGGAGACCCAGTACTTC. Protein product: CASSVGGETQYF. The rearrangement uses TRBV2 and TRBJ2-5; no clear D gene. CDR1 SNHLY and CDR2 FYNNEI come from the germline V gene. V was cut by 4 bases and J by 5 bases, with 8 bases left in between. The CDR3 length is 12 residues.

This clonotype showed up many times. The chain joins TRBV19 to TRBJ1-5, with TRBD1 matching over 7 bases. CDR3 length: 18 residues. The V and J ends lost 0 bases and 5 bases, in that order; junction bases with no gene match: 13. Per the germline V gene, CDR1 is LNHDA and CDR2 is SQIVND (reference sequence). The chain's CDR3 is CASSIDRPGQKTYQPQHF. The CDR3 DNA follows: TGTGCCAGTAGTATAGATCGGCCGGGACAGAAAACTTATCAGCCCCAGCATTTT.

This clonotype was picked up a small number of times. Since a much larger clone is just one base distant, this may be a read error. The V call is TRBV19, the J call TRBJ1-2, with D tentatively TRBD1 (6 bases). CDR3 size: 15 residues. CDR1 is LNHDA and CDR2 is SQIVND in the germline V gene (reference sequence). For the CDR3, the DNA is TGTGCCAGTAGTACAGACAGGCGACTCAACTATGGCTGCACCTTC. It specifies CASSTDRRLNYGCTF.

The DNA of the CDR3 is TGTGCCAGCAGAGCCGGGACTAGTGATCCCGGGGAGCTGTTTTTT. As protein: CASRAGTSDPGELFF. The V call is TRBV6-1, the J call TRBJ2-2, with 8 bases that match TRBD2. CDR1 and CDR2 (germline): MNHNS, SASEGT. The junction had 9 bases not matched to a gene; V was cut back by 6 bases and J by 6 bases. The CDR3 sequence is 15 residues long.

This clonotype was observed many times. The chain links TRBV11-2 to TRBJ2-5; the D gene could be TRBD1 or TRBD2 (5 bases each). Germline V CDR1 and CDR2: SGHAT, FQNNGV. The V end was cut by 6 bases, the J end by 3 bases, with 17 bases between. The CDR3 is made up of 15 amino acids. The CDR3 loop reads CASSQRGAREETQYF. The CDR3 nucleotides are TGTGCCAGCAGTCAGAGAGGGGCGAGGGAAGAGACCCAGTACTTC.

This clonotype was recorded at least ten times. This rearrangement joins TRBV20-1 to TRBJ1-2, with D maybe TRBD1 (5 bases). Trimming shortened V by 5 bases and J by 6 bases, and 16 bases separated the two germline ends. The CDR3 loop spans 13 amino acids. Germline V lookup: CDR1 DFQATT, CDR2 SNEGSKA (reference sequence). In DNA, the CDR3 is TGCAGTGCTCTCGGGGGAGTTCGGCATGGCTACACCTTC. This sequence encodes CSALGGVRHGYTF.

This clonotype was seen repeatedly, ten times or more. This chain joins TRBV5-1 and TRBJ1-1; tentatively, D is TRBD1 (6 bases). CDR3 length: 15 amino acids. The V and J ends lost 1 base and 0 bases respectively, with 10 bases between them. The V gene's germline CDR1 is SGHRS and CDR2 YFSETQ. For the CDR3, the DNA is TGCGCCAGCAGCTTGACAGGGTCGATGAACACTGAAGCTTTCTTT. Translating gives CASSLTGSMNTEAFF. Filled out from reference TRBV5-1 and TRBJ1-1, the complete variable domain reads KAGVTQTPRYLIKTRGQQVTLSCSPISGHRSVSWYQQTPGQGLQFLFEYFSETQRNKGNFPGRFSGRQFSNSRSEMNVSTLELGDSALYLCASSLTGSMNTEAFFGQGTRLTVV.

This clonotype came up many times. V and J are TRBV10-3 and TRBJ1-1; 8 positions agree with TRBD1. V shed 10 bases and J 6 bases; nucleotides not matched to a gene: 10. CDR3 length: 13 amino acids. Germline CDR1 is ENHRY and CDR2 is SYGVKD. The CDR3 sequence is CASHGQGGAEAFF. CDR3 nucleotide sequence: TGTGCCAGCCACGGACAGGGAGGCGCTGAAGCTTTCTTT.

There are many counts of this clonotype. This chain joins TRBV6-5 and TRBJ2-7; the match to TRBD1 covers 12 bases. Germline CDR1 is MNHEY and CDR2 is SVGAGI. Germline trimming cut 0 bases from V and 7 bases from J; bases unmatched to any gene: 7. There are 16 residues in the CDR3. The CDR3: CASSYSPGQGAGEQYF. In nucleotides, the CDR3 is TGTGCCAGCAGTTACTCACCGGGACAGGGGGCGGGTGAGCAGTACTTC.